These 23 T cell receptor beta chains originate from one sample sequenced in a study of PD-1 blockade in classical Hodgkin lymphoma. The patients all showed relapse after autologous stem cell transplantation, while their brentuximab vedotin exposure varied. Data came from immunoSEQ multiplex PCR; TCRdb stores just in-frame clones and leaves some out. The table lists 20,000 to 25,000 clones, 80% of them singletons. Sequenced here: peripheral blood mononuclear cells (PBMCs), sampled before the second cycle of nivolumab. Receptors were obtained from a human donor with classical Hodgkin lymphoma.

The rearrangement uses TRBV5-4 and TRBJ2-6, with TRBD2 as a possible D gene (5 bases). V gave up 4 bases and J gave up 0 bases, with 11 bases separating them. The CDR3 is 16 amino acids. The germline V gene encodes CDR1 SGHNT and CDR2 YYREEE (reference sequence). CDR3 residues: CASSIRGISGANVLTF. The CDR3 DNA follows: TGTGCCAGCAGCATCCGAGGGATCTCTGGGGCCAACGTCCTGACTTTC.

The rearrangement joins TRBV28 to TRBJ2-1; 8 bases align to TRBD2. From germline, CDR1 is MDHEN and CDR2 SYDVKM. V lost 7 bases and J lost 5; bases outside the gene matches: 10. This CDR3 contains 15 residues. CDR3 nucleotides: TGTGCCAGCATGGGAGCGGGGGTAGGGGACAATGAGCAGTTCTTC. Translated, it gives CASMGAGVGDNEQFF.

The chain has TRBV28 and TRBJ1-2; D remains ambiguous. This CDR3 is built from 15 residues. Germline V gene data show CDR1 as MDHEN and CDR2 as SYDVKM. Deletions cut 4 bases from V and 0 bases from J, with 12 bases between. CDR3 nucleotides: TGTGCCAGCAGTTCACGGATGCCTCCTAACTATGGCTACACCTTC. Amino acid sequence: CASSSRMPPNYGYTF.

V usage is TRBV27 and J usage is TRBJ1-2; D gene uncertain. The germline CDR1 and CDR2 sequences are MNHEY and SMNVEV (reference sequence). The CDR3 consists of 14 residues. Trimming left V 6 bases short and J 0 bases short, with 11 bases between. DNA of the CDR3: TGTGCCAGCAGGTTCCCACACCCTAACTATGGCTACACCTTC. Amino acids: CASRFPHPNYGYTF.

V and J are TRBV9 and TRBJ2-2, with 14 nucleotides matching TRBD2. Per the germline V gene, CDR1 is SGDLS and CDR2 is YYNGEE. CDR3 length: 17 residues. The J segment lost 4 bases and the V segment lost 4 bases, leaving 6 bases of the junction unmatched. CDR3 amino acids: CASSSGLAGAGTGELFF. The CDR3 DNA reads TGTGCCAGCAGCTCGGGACTAGCGGGAGCGGGCACCGGGGAGCTGTTTTTT.

The J gene is TRBJ2-7, the V gene TRBV7-2; TRBD1 might be the D (6 bases). Germline CDR1 and CDR2: SGHTA and FQGNSA. There are 14 residues in the CDR3. Trimming took 5 bases from V and 6 from J, leaving 17 bases between them. CDR3 amino acids: CASSPRQELSEQYF. As DNA, the CDR3 is TGTGCCAGCAGCCCCAGACAGGAACTAAGCGAGCAGTACTTC.

This clone has only one observation. The CDR3 coding sequence is TGTGCCAGCAGTTTCGGACAGGGGGCTTTCTATGGCTACACCTTC. Translation: CASSFGQGAFYGYTF. The V and J genes are TRBV6-5 and TRBJ1-2; 11 bases agree with TRBD1. The CDR3 extends over 15 amino acids. Germline-derived CDR1 and CDR2 are MNHEY and SVGAGI. V was pared by 4 bases and J by 4 bases, with 5 bases of the junction left unmatched.

This clone was found once. The chain links TRBV5-8 to TRBJ2-2, with D unresolved. V lost 9 bases and J 9 bases, leaving 18 bases between the germline ends. Per germline, CDR1 SGHTS and CDR2 YDEGEE. CDR3 length: 13 residues. DNA of the CDR3: TGTGCCACGATAGACACGAATGGTAGGGAGCTGTTTTTT. Translated, it gives CATIDTNGRELFF.

This clone has more than one count but fewer than ten. The V and J genes are TRBV14 and TRBJ1-3, with D possibly matching TRBD1 (6 bases). V shed 1 base and J shed 7 bases, with 8 bases lying between them. This CDR3 region has 13 residues. Germline V gene data show CDR1 as SGHDN and CDR2 as FVKESK. The CDR3: CASSQVGGNTIYF. CDR3 bases: TGTGCCAGCAGCCAAGTCGGGGGCAACACCATATATTTT. The full variable domain, in which reference TRBV14 and TRBJ1-3 provide the parts outside the CDR3, is EAGVTQFPSHSVIEKGQTVTLRCDPISGHDNLYWYRRVMGKEIKFLLHFVKESKQDESGMPNNRFLAERTGGTYSTLKVQPAELEDSGVYFCASSQVGGNTIYFGEGSWLTVV.

The chain combines TRBV28 with TRBJ2-7; 11 bases line up with TRBD1. CDR1 is MDHEN and CDR2 is SYDVKM in the germline V gene. The CDR3 sequence is 15 residues long. The CDR3 reads CASSVQQDRGRFGWV. CDR3 coding DNA: TGTGCCAGCAGTGTCCAGCAGGACAGGGGGCGATTCGGTTGGGTC.

The chain joins TRBV27 to TRBJ2-5; TRBD1 or TRBD2 may be the D gene (6 bases each). Germline assignment: CDR1 MNHEY and CDR2 SMNVEV (reference sequence). V was trimmed by 6 bases and J by 6 bases, leaving 26 bases between them. The CDR3 is made up of 17 amino acids. CDR3 in DNA: TGTGCCAGCAGCCCTCGATGGGGGGCTGGAGTAGCGCAGACCCAGTACTTC. The encoded protein is CASSPRWGAGVAQTQYF.

The chain couples TRBV5-1 to TRBJ1-4, with no clear D. This CDR3 region has 16 residues. Germline values: CDR1 SGHRS, CDR2 YFSETQ. V shed 3 bases and J shed 4 bases, with 16 bases lying between them. The chain's CDR3 is CASSSHGPSLNEKLFF. CDR3 nucleotides: TGCGCCAGCAGCTCCCACGGGCCTAGCCTTAATGAAAAACTGTTTTTT.

This clone rates as medium-sized (0.01 to 0.1%). The chain links TRBV18 to TRBJ1-4, with D unclear. The CDR3 length is 13 residues. CDR1 and CDR2 from the germline V gene are KGHSH and LQKENI. V was cut by 2 bases and J by 11 bases, with 12 bases left in between. CDR3 DNA: TGTGCCAGCTCACCAGGGCTTAATCAGAAACTGTTTTTT. It specifies CASSPGLNQKLFF.

The rearrangement uses TRBV5-1 and TRBJ1-3; TRBD1 agrees at 9 bases. This CDR3 is 15 amino acids long. CDR1 SGHRS and CDR2 YFSETQ come from the germline V gene. J lost 3 bases, V lost 5 bases, and 6 bases had no gene match. The CDR3 sequence is CASRRDRDVGNTIYF. The CDR3 region has the DNA TGCGCCAGCAGGCGGGACAGGGACGTTGGAAACACCATATATTTT.

The rearrangement joins TRBV6-5 to TRBJ1-1; D call uncertain. V lost 2 bases and J lost 4, with 11 bases in between. The CDR3 consists of 14 residues. Germline CDR1 reads MNHEY; CDR2 reads SVGAGI. CDR3 in DNA: TGTGCCAGCAGTTACACCGGGTTTACCACTGAAGCTTTCTTT. It codes for CASSYTGFTTEAFF.

The V and J genes are TRBV28 and TRBJ2-1, with TRBD2 matching 9 bases. This CDR3 contains 16 residues. J gave up 3 bases and V 0 bases, and 3 bases lay outside the gene matches. Germline CDR1 is MDHEN and CDR2 is SYDVKM. CDR3 loop: CASSLWRGGLYNEQFF. The CDR3 coding sequence is TGTGCCAGCAGTTTATGGCGGGGGGGCCTCTACAATGAGCAGTTCTTC.

This clone was found once. The germline gene is not matched at one end of the junction; a read error may be the cause. The chain carries TRBV27 and TRBJ2-2; D is uncertain. CDR1 and CDR2 (germline): MNHEY, SMNVEV (reference sequence). CDR3 length equals 13 residues. As DNA, the CDR3 is TGTGCCGGCAGTTTAGGTATCGCCGGGGAGCTGTTTTTT. It is translated as CAGSLGIAGELFF.

The chain links TRBV10-3 to TRBJ1-5, with 10 bases that match TRBD1. The ends lost 3 bases at V and 11 bases at J; junction bases unmatched: 13. CDR1 is ENHRY and CDR2 is SYGVKD in the germline V gene. The CDR3 is 16 residues long. The CDR3: CAISESTGQGPLTQHF. The DNA for the CDR3 is TGTGCCATCAGTGAAAGCACGGGACAGGGGCCCCTCACCCAGCATTTT.

This chain uses TRBV29-1 with TRBJ1-1, with 9 bases fitting TRBD1. Germline assignment: CDR1 SQVTM and CDR2 ANQGSEA. This CDR3 spans 17 amino acids. V was clipped by 1 base and J by 3 bases; unmatched bases: 12. The CDR3 DNA follows: TGCAGCGTTGAAGGTCCCCAGGACAGGGGCCCTTACACTGAAGCTTTCTTT. Protein: CSVEGPQDRGPYTEAFF.

This rearrangement joins TRBV7-9 to TRBJ2-1, with TRBD2 identical over 9 bases. CDR1 and CDR2 (germline): SEHNR, FQNEAQ (reference sequence). This CDR3 region has 16 residues. Trimming took 5 bases from V and 8 from J; bases not matched to a gene: 13. CDR3 in amino acids: CASSPPLAGDSDEQFF. For the CDR3, the DNA is TGTGCCAGCAGCCCTCCCTTAGCGGGAGACAGTGATGAGCAGTTCTTC. Variable domain in full (rest from reference TRBV7-9 and TRBJ2-1): DTGVSQNPRHKITKRGQNVTFRCDPISEHNRLYWYRQTLGQGPEFLTYFQNEAQLEKSRLLSDRFSAERPKGSFSTLEIQRTEQGDSAMYLCASSPPLAGDSDEQFFGPGTRLTVL.

The chain recombines TRBV10-1 with TRBJ1-4; TRBD1 might be the D (5 bases). V shed 2 bases and J shed 4 bases, with 5 bases lying between them. This CDR3 is built from 13 residues. Germline V lookup: CDR1 WNHNN, CDR2 SYGVQD (reference sequence). Written as DNA, the CDR3 is TGCGCCAGCAGTGAGGGACATAATGAAAAACTGTTTTTT. This sequence encodes CASSEGHNEKLFF.

The chain has TRBV5-5 and TRBJ1-5, with D possibly being TRBD1 (5 bases). The CDR3 consists of 13 residues. Trimming cost V 0 bases and J 7 bases, with 8 bases left between them. CDR1 and CDR2 from the germline V gene are SGHKS and YYEKEE (reference sequence). The CDR3 nucleotides are TGTGCCAGCAGCTTGGCAGGGAGCCAGCCCCAGCATTTT. Translation gives CASSLAGSQPQHF.

This rearrangement joins TRBV11-2 to TRBJ2-2; TRBD1 matches at 9 bases. In germline, CDR1 is SGHAT, CDR2 FQNNGV. The V and J ends lost 3 bases and 9 bases, in that order; junction bases with no gene match: 14. This CDR3 comprises 17 residues. The CDR3 DNA sequence: TGTGCCAGCAGCTTCCGAAGCCTGGGACAGGGTGTGTGGGAGCTGTTTTTT. Residues: CASSFRSLGQGVWELFF.